Reported below is one T cell receptor beta chain. TCRdb keeps only in-frame clones here, not all; method: immunoSEQ multiplex PCR. Among 300,000 to 450,000 clones listed, 80% to 90% were seen once. The CDR3 spans 16 residues. Per the germline V gene, CDR1 is SGHAT and CDR2 is FQDESV (reference sequence). The J segment lost 5 bases and the V segment lost 5 bases, leaving 11 bases of the junction unmatched. This sample stems from a study of blood T cell repertoires in COVID-19. This sequence originates from a man in his forties or fifties in a cohort exposed to, infected with or recovered from COVID-19 (not recorded which). The V and J genes are TRBV11-1 and TRBJ2-2, with TRBD1 matching over 7 bases. The specimen sequenced was PBMCs or T cells enriched from blood (not recorded which). CDR3 region: CASSHTGQAPTGELFF. The CDR3 coding sequence is TGTGCCAGCAGCCATACTGGACAGGCCCCGACCGGGGAGCTGTTTTTT.